The entry below gives a single T cell receptor (beta chain) sequence along with its context. Time point defined: newly diagnosed GD, antithyroid drugs for less than 3 months. Construction of the TCR library relied on RNA isolated from PBMCs. The data originate from a study of regulatory T cells in long-lasting Graves disease. Per germline, CDR1 SGHRS and CDR2 YFSETQ. The J segment lost 2 bases and the V segment lost 4 bases, leaving 12 bases of the junction unmatched. The CDR3 extends over 18 amino acids. Both iRepertoire HTBI primers and Arm-PCR of CDR3 regions were used to build the TCR beta libraries. MiXCR, run by TCRdb on the multiplex PCR reads, gives a single entry per CDR3 protein. Of 530,000 or so distinct CDR3 sequences listed, about 16% are singletons. These records were also assigned to another study, of T cells in Graves' hyperthyroidism and ophthalmopathy.

The gene calls are TRBV5-1 and TRBJ1-6; TRBD1 agrees at 7 bases. The receptor was isolated from a man aged 18 to 29 with Graves disease. The sample in question was peripheral blood mononuclear cells (PBMCs), obtained at new diagnosis, from a patient treated with antithyroid drugs. For the CDR3, the DNA is TGCGCCAGCAGCCCGACCGCAGGGGGTGGGACCTATAATTCACCCCTCCACTTT. Translating it yields CASSPTAGGGTYNSPLHF. The variable domain in full, with the rest retrieved from reference TRBV5-1 and TRBJ1-6, is KAGVTQTPRYLIKTRGQQVTLSCSPISGHRSVSWYQQTPGQGLQFLFEYFSETQRNKGNFPGRFSGRQFSNSRSEMNVSTLELGDSALYLCASSPTAGGGTYNSPLHFGNGTRLTVT.